The rows below give T cell receptor beta chains drawn from one sample of a study of graft-versus-host responses after intestinal transplantation. Sequencing was performed with immunoSEQ multiplex PCR; in TCRdb, only in-frame clones are kept and a portion is missing. The table shows tens of thousands of clones, with nearly 90% occurring only once. The sample consisted of PBMCs, taken about 430 days after intestinal transplantation. The receptor source for this set is a human patient who received an intestinal transplant, so some T cells may come from the graft donor. Each CDR3 is given with its conserved first and last residue. The D gene is left open where the match is weak. Expanded clones get a size class; other rows say once, few or many, or leave the size out.

TRBJ1-2 | - | TRBD1 | TRBV6-5 | TGTGCCAGCAGTGACGACCGGGACAGCCATGGCTACACCTTC | CASSDDRDSHGYTF
TRBJ2-1 | - | TRBD1 | TRBV28 | TGTGCCAGCAGTTACCGGGACAGGCAATATAATGAGCAGTTCTTC | CASSYRDRQYNEQFF
TRBJ2-7 | - | TRBD1 | TRBV5-4 | TGTGCCAGCAGCTGGGGACAGAGCCCCTACGAGCAGTACTTC | CASSWGQSPYEQYF
TRBJ2-5 | - | - | TRBV5-1 | TGCGCCAGCAGCTTGTTTTGGGGCGTTTGGGAGACCCAGTACTTC | CASSLFWGVWETQYF
TRBJ2-7 | - | TRBD1 | TRBV5-1 | TGCGCCAGCAGCCAGGGACAGCCCTACGAGCAGTACTTC | CASSQGQPYEQYF
TRBJ2-7 | - | TRBD1 | TRBV6-1 | TGTGCCAGTTGGACAGGGGCGTCCTACGAGCAGTACTTC | CASWTGASYEQYF
TRBJ1-2 | once | - | TRBV27 | TGTGCCAGCAGTTTTTCCCAGCACTATGGCTACACCTTC | CASSFSQHYGYTF
TRBJ2-1 | - | - | TRBV6-1 | TGTGCCAGCAGTGAACTCGGTTTCCCCTACAATGAGCAGTTCTTC | CASSELGFPYNEQFF
TRBJ2-2 | - | TRBD1 | TRBV5-1 | TGCGCCAGCAGCTTGCGCCACTGGACAGGGGGCGGGGAGCTGTTTTTT | CASSLRHWTGGGELFF
TRBJ2-1 | few | - | TRBV7-9 | TGTGCCAGCAGCTTAGGGTCTGGGGCCACAACGTTCTTC | CASSLGSGATTFF
TRBJ1-2 | - | TRBD1 | TRBV19 | TGTGCCAGTAGTAACGGGGGACAGACGTACTATGGCTACACCTTC | CASSNGGQTYYGYTF
TRBJ2-7 | once | - | TRBV27 | TGTGCCAGCTCCGAACTCCGGGGGACAGACTACGAGCAGTACTTC | CASSELRGTDYEQYF
TRBJ2-5 | - | - | TRBV7-6 | TGTGCCAGCAGCCACCTTCTTGAGACCCAGTACTTC | CASSHLLETQYF
TRBJ2-4 | - | - | TRBV6-5 | TGTGCCAGCAGTTACTCTACAGGGAAAGCCAAAAACATTCAGTACTTC | CASSYSTGKAKNIQYF
TRBJ2-3 | - | TRBD2 | TRBV10-3 | TGTGCCATCAGTGAGGGGCCAGGGAGGGTCACAGATACGCAGTATTTT | CAISEGPGRVTDTQYF
TRBJ1-6 | - | TRBD1 | TRBV5-4 | TGTGCCAGCAGCTTGGTTCCTCGTCGACAGGGGGATTCACCCCTCCACTTT | CASSLVPRRQGDSPLHF
TRBJ1-1 | - | - | TRBV20-1 | TGCAGTGCTATGGTCGGAACTGAAGCTTTCTTT | CSAMVGTEAFF